Below, 6 T cell receptor beta chains from the same sample are listed, as sequenced in a study of blood T cell repertoires in COVID-19. The table came from immunoSEQ multiplex PCR; TCRdb's copy has only in-frame clones and leaves some out. Here the sample spans 150,000 to 200,000 clones, approximately 79% being singletons. Sequenced input: PBMCs or T cells enriched from blood (not recorded which). Receptors originate from a woman aged 55-69 years with acute COVID-19.

This sequence joins TRBV5-1 and TRBJ2-3; 8 nucleotides align to TRBD2. The ends lost 2 bases at V and 3 bases at J; junction bases unmatched: 5. There are 15 residues in the CDR3. From germline, CDR1 is SGHRS and CDR2 YFSETQ. The CDR3 bases are TGCGCCAGCAGCTTAGCGGGAGCAGGGACAGATACGCAGTATTTT. Translating it yields CASSLAGAGTDTQYF.

The genes are TRBV9 and TRBJ2-3; no reliable D call. The germline CDR1 and CDR2 sequences are SGDLS and YYNGEE. The germline V and J ends were trimmed by 0 bases and 5 bases, with 13 bases remaining between them. The CDR3 is 15 residues long. The CDR3 DNA reads TGTGCCAGCAGCGTAGACGTCACCACGGGAGATACGCAGTATTTT. Amino acids: CASSVDVTTGDTQYF.

The V and J genes are TRBV4-2 and TRBJ1-1, with no clear D. The CDR3 length is 14 residues. V was cut by 2 bases and J by 2 bases, with 9 bases left in between. The V gene's germline CDR1 is LGHNA and CDR2 YNFKEQ. This CDR3 reads CASSQRRVNTEAFF. As DNA, the CDR3 is TGTGCCAGCAGCCAAAGGAGGGTCAACACTGAAGCTTTCTTT.

The rearrangement uses TRBV6-2 or TRBV6-3 and TRBJ1-5, with 10 positions matching TRBD1. In germline, CDR1 is MNHEY, CDR2 SVGEGT. The CDR3 consists of 20 residues. V shed 4 bases and J 2 bases; nucleotides not matched to a gene: 17. The CDR3 DNA is TGTGCCAGCAGTTCCACTCGATGGGGACAGGGGAGAGGAGGCAATCAGCCCCAGCATTTT. Its protein product is CASSSTRWGQGRGGNQPQHF.

The chain is built from TRBV4-2 and TRBJ2-1, with 10 bases that match TRBD2. In germline, CDR1 is LGHNA, CDR2 YNFKEQ. The length of the CDR3 is 18 residues. Trimming at V came to 4 bases and at J to 4 bases, leaving 13 bases not matched to a gene. The CDR3 here is CASSRQGLGSGGYNEQFF. In DNA form, the CDR3 reads TGTGCCAGCAGCCGACAGGGTTTGGGTAGCGGGGGGTACAATGAGCAGTTCTTC.

This chain connects TRBV3-1 (or the pseudogene TRBV3-2) to TRBJ1-4, with D perhaps matching TRBD1 (6 bases). V shed 4 bases and J shed 7 bases, with 19 bases lying between them. The CDR3 sequence is 16 residues long. From germline, CDR1 is LGHDT and CDR2 YNNKEL (reference sequence). In nucleotides, the CDR3 is TGTGCCAGCAGCCCTCAAGGTGTGGGGGCTGGTGAAAAACTGTTTTTT. Its translation: CASSPQGVGAGEKLFF.